The present T cell receptor (beta chain) was sequenced within a study of cytomegalovirus exposure and HLA in healthy donors. Study-wide results and limits: Follow-up analysis later connected one missense variant in DCLRE1C with trimming of TCR beta V- and J-genes. There were around 160 TCR beta chains listed as cytomegalovirus-associated. Certain sequence variants were highly shared and formed a cluster, and this cluster was likely a sequencing artifact. HLA alleles were associated with around 17,000 TCR beta sequences in a later analysis at 0.05 false discovery rate.

As to this clone: Its cognate antigen is unknown.

PCR involved 60 Vbeta and 13 Jbeta primers. Profiling relied on immunoSEQ multiplex PCR, and the TCRdb table lists in-frame clones only, not all of them. Of some 170,000 clones listed, 70% to 85% are singletons. Looked up from germline, CDR1 is MGHRA and CDR2 is YSYEKL. V lost 4 bases and J lost 5, with 17 bases in between. CDR3 length: 16 amino acids. The chain uses TRBV4-1 and TRBJ1-4; tentatively, D is TRBD1 (5 bases). This TCR was recovered from a man aged 25 to 40 in good health and CMV-seropositive. The sequenced sample consisted of PBMCs. CDR3 in amino acids: CASSLTTATRNEKLFF. The CDR3 coding sequence is TGCGCCAGCAGCCTTACGACAGCCACCCGAAATGAAAAACTGTTTTTT.